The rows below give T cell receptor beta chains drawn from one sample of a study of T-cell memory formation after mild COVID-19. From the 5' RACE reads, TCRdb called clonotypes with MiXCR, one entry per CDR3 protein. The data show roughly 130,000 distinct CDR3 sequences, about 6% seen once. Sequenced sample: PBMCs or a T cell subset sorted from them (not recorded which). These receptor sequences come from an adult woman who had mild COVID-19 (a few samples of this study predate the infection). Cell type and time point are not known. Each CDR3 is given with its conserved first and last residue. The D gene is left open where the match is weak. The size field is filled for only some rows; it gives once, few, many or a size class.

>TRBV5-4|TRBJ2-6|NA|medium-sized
TGTGCCAGCAGCACCCTGACAGGCCCCTCTGGGGCCAACGTCCTGACTTTC
CASSTLTGPSGANVLTF
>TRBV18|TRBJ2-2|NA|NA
TGTGCCAGCTCACCACCGGACCGGGACGCGTCAGTGGGGGAGCTGTTTTTT
CASSPPDRDASVGELFF
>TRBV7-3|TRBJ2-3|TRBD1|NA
TGTGCCAGCAGCCCCGGACAGGTTTCTTTCACAGATACGCAGTATTTT
CASSPGQVSFTDTQYF
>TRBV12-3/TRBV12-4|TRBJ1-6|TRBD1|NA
TGTGCCAGCAGCGGGGGACAGGGGGCCAATTCACCCCTCCACTTT
CASSGGQGANSPLHF
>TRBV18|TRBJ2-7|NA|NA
TGTGCCAGCTCGTGGGGGGAGAGGTCCTACGAGCAGTACTTC
CASSWGERSYEQYF
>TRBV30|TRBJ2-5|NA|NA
TGTGCCTGGAGTGCCCTTGGCAGGGCCCCTGGGACCCAGTACTTC
CAWSALGRAPGTQYF
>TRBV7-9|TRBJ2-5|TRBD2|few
TGTGCCAGCAGCCTTACTAGCGTCGGGACCCAGTACTTC
CASSLTSVGTQYF
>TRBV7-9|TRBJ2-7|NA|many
TGTGCCAGCAGCGCGGGGACCGCCTCACACTACGAGCAGTACTTC
CASSAGTASHYEQYF
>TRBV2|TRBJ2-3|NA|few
TGTGCCAGCAGTGAAAAACATGGGGCAATAGATACGCAGTATTTT
CASSEKHGAIDTQYF
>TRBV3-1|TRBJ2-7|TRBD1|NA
TGTGTCAGCAGCCAACTCGGACAGGGCTACGAGCAGTACTTC
CVSSQLGQGYEQYF
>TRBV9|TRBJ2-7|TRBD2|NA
TGTGCCAGCAGCCCAGGGGCTCTTGGGTCTAGCGGGAGTTATGAGCAGTACTTC
CASSPGALGSSGSYEQYF
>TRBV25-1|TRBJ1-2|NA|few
TGTGCCAGCGGGGGAGAGGCGAGATCTAACTATGGCTACACCTTC
CASGGEARSNYGYTF
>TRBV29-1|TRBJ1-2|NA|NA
TGCAGCGTTGAAGGAGACAGAGACTATGGCTACACCTTC
CSVEGDRDYGYTF
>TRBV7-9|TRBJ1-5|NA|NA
TGTGCCAGCAGCGCCGCGGGGGTTAGCAATCAGCCCCAGCATTTT
CASSAAGVSNQPQHF
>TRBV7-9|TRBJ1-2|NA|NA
TGTGCCAGCAGCTCATACTTAACTCGCCCTAACTATGGCTACACCTTC
CASSSYLTRPNYGYTF
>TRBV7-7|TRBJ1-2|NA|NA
TGTGCTAGCAGCCCGCGGGGCCCCGTCAGCGTCGTGGGGGATGGCTACACCTTC
CASSPRGPVSVVGDGYTF
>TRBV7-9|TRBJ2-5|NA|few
TGTGCCAGCAGCCCCAGCGGGCCGGAGACCCAGTACTTC
CASSPSGPETQYF
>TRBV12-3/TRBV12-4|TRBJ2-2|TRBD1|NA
TGTGCCAGCAGACCGGGGACAGGGCGCACCGGGGAGCTGTTTTTT
CASRPGTGRTGELFF
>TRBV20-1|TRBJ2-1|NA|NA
TGCAGTGCTCTGGGGGACCGCGAGCAGTTCTTC
CSALGDREQFF
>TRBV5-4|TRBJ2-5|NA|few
TGTGCCAGCAGCCTTAATGCCGGCAGAGAGGAGACCCAGTACTTC
CASSLNAGREETQYF
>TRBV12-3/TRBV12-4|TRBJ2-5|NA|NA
TGTGCCAGCAGTTTCGAACAGCCCCAAGAGACCCAGTACTTC
CASSFEQPQETQYF
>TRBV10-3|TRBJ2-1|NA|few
TGTGCCACCGGGGGACTTTCGAATGAGCAGTTCTTC
CATGGLSNEQFF
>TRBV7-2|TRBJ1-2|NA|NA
TGTGCCAGCAGCGAGGACTGGGAGGAAGGCTACACCTTC
CASSEDWEEGYTF
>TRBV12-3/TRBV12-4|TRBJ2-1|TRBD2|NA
TGTGCCAGCAGCTCCGCGGGGGGACCTAGCTCCTACAATGAGCAGTTCTTC
CASSSAGGPSSYNEQFF
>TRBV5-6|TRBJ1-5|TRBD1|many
TGTGCCAGCAGCCGGGACAGGGGGCGATCTCAGCCCCAGCATTTT
CASSRDRGRSQPQHF
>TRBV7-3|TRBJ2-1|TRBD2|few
TGTGCCAGCAGCTTAACTAGCGGGAGTAGCGATGAGCAGTTCTTC
CASSLTSGSSDEQFF